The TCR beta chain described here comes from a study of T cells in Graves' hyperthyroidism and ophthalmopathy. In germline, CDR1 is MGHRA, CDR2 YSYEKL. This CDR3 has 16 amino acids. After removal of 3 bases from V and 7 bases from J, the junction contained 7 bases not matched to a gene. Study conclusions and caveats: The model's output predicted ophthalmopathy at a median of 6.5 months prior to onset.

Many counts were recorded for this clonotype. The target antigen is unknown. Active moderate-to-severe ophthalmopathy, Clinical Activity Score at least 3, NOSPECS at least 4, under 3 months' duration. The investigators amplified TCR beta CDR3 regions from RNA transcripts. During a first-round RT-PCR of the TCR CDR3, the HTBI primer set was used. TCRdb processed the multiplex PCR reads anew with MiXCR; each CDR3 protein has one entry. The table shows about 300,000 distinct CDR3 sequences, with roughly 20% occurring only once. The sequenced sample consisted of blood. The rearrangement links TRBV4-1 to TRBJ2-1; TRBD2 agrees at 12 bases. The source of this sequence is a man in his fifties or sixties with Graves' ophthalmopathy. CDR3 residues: CASSQVGLAGKNEQFF. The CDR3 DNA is TGCGCCAGCAGCCAGGTAGGACTAGCGGGAAAGAATGAGCAGTTCTTC.